The T cell receptor beta chain under discussion was sequenced for a study of blood T cell repertoires in COVID-19. The protocol was immunoSEQ multiplex PCR, while the TCRdb copy is restricted to in-frame clones and leaves out a portion. The top ten hold around 7.2% of the sample, which has more than 140,000 clones, 65% to 90% seen once. Germline CDR1 LNHNV, CDR2 YYDKDF (reference sequence). Trimming removed 3 bases at V and 2 bases at J, with 14 bases between. The CDR3 length is 16 residues. The sequenced sample was peripheral blood. The chain links TRBV15 to TRBJ1-5; tentatively, D is TRBD1 (5 bases). The receptor was isolated from a woman in her forties or fifties in a cohort sampled during active or convalescent COVID-19. CDR3 bases: TGTGCCACCAGCAGGGGGCGGGGAGGAGGCAATCAGCCCCAGCATTTT. Encoded protein: CATSRGRGGGNQPQHF.